Reported below is one T cell receptor beta chain. Original analysis: Amplifying reference gene primers gave estimates of nucleated cell counts. Here immunoSEQ multiplex PCR was the method, and the copy in TCRdb shows in-frame clones only, minus some. V, J and clone size derive from that table, while D and trimming were established from the DNA sequence. The table has tens of thousands of clones, under 90% seen once. The data are from a study of blood T cell repertoires in COVID-19. Overall study: Collection of acute and convalescent COVID-19 samples took place in the United States, Italy and Spain. The cDNA or gDNA used as material had been derived from T cells, B-cell-depleted T cells, or PBMCs.

V dropped 1 base and J dropped 14; count of bases not matched to a gene: 9. CDR1 is SGHRS, CDR2 YFSETQ, per germline. The CDR3 is made up of 14 amino acids. This sequence was found in a woman aged 55-69 years with acute or convalescent COVID-19. Sequenced: peripheral blood. The rearrangement joins TRBV5-1 to TRBJ1-3, with 10 bases aligning to TRBD1. CDR3 DNA sequence: TGCGCCAGCAGCTTGAAGCCGGGACAGGGGATGTTATATTTT. It yields the protein CASSLKPGQGMLYF.